This is a list of T cell receptor beta chains from one sample in a study of graft-versus-host responses after intestinal transplantation. No antigen has been identified for these receptors. Only in-frame clones appear in the TCRdb table, and some are missing; sequencing was by immunoSEQ multiplex PCR. Of tens of thousands of clones listed, about four fifths were seen once; the top ten hold 0.46%. Sequenced here: unstimulated CD4+ T cells sorted from spleen or lymph node cells, sampled before transplant. Receptors were obtained from a human donor who was the organ donor for an intestinal transplant. Each CDR3 is given with its conserved first and last residue. Fields, in order: CDR3 DNA, CDR3 protein, clone size, D gene, J gene, V gene. The D gene is left open where the match is weak. Clone size, where shown, is once, few, many, or a class for clones that have expanded.

TGTGCCAGCAGCCAGTGGGGGGGTCGTTATGGCTACACCTTC CASSQWGGRYGYTF - - TRBJ1-2 TRBV14
TGTGCCAGCAGTGAAGAGACCCAGTACTTC CASSEETQYF - - TRBJ2-5 TRBV2
TGTGCCAGCAGCGTAGGGGACAGGGGGCACACCGGGGAGCTGTTTTTT CASSVGDRGHTGELFF - TRBD1 TRBJ2-2 TRBV9
TGTGCCTGGGGACTTCCGGGACTGATCGAAGCTTTCTTT CAWGLPGLIEAFF - - TRBJ1-1 TRBV30
TGTGCCAGCAGTCCTCCGGGACTAGCGGGAGAGACCCAGTACTTC CASSPPGLAGETQYF - TRBD2 TRBJ2-5 TRBV6-5
TGTGCCAGCAGCCCCCGGAGCGCTAGCACAGATACGCAGTATTTT CASSPRSASTDTQYF - - TRBJ2-3 TRBV7-2
TGTGCCTGGGAAGAATGGGGGAACACCGGGGAGCTGTTTTTT CAWEEWGNTGELFF once - TRBJ2-2 TRBV30
TGTGCCAGCTCACCACAGCTGAAAAGCTCCTACGAGCAGTACTTC CASSPQLKSSYEQYF - - TRBJ2-7 TRBV18
TGTGCCAGCAGCTTAGTGGGACCCTACGAGCAGTACTTC CASSLVGPYEQYF - - TRBJ2-7 TRBV11-2
TGTGCCAGCAGTTTACTAGCGGGAGCAGATACGCAGTATTTT CASSLLAGADTQYF few TRBD2 TRBJ2-3 TRBV27
TGTGCCAGTAGTAAAACTAGCGGGAACACCGGGGAGCTGTTTTTT CASSKTSGNTGELFF - TRBD2 TRBJ2-2 TRBV19
TGTGCCAGCAGCTTGAGTCGCCTTAGGGGTGGCTACGAGCAGTACTTC CASSLSRLRGGYEQYF few - TRBJ2-7 TRBV5-6
TGTGCCAGCAGTGTAGACAGGGGCACAGATACGCAGTATTTT CASSVDRGTDTQYF - TRBD1 TRBJ2-3 TRBV6-5
TGTGCCAGCAGTGATTCTTACAGGGGCGTCTATGGCTACACCTTC CASSDSYRGVYGYTF once TRBD1 TRBJ1-2 TRBV6-4
TGTGCCAGCAGCCCAAGAGGCCTAGCGGGGGGCCGTAGCTCCTACAATGAGCAGTTCTTC CASSPRGLAGGRSSYNEQFF - - TRBJ2-1 TRBV21-1
TGTGCCAGCAGCTCAGGGGGGGAGACCCAGTACTTC CASSSGGETQYF - - TRBJ2-5 TRBV7-7
TGCGCCAGCCCACCCGGGACAGGGTTGTCCAAAGAGACCCAGTACTTC CASPPGTGLSKETQYF - TRBD1 TRBJ2-5 TRBV5-1
TGTGCCAGCCAGGCCCTTTCTGGGGCCAACGTCCTGACTTTC CASQALSGANVLTF - - TRBJ2-6 TRBV11-1
TGTGCCTGGAGCCCGGGGCCCCTTAACTATGGCTACACCTTC CAWSPGPLNYGYTF - - TRBJ1-2 TRBV30
TGCAGCGCACACACTGAAGCTTTCTTT CSAHTEAFF once - TRBJ1-1 TRBV29-1
TGTGCCAGCAGTTTACTAGGGGTGCAAGAGACCCAGTACTTC CASSLLGVQETQYF - - TRBJ2-5 TRBV27
TGCGCCAGCAGCGGAGGAGGGGGACGGAGCAATGAGCAGTTCTTC CASSGGGGRSNEQFF - - TRBJ2-1 TRBV10-2
TGTGCCAGCTCACCAATAGCCAGCGGGGCGCCCTACAATGAGCAGTTCTTC CASSPIASGAPYNEQFF - TRBD2 TRBJ2-1 TRBV18
TGTGCCAGCAGCTTGGCAGGGACTAGCGGTCAAGAGACCCAGTACTTC CASSLAGTSGQETQYF - TRBD2 TRBJ2-5 TRBV5-6
TGTGCCAGCAGCTTATGGGGATACGAGCAGTACTTC CASSLWGYEQYF - - TRBJ2-7 TRBV7-9
TGCGCCAGCAGCCAAGAGGGGGTCGGTTACCCGTACAATGAGCAGTTCTTC CASSQEGVGYPYNEQFF - - TRBJ2-1 TRBV4-3
TGTGCCACCAAACAGCCCGACAGGGGTGAGCAGTTCTTC CATKQPDRGEQFF few TRBD1 TRBJ2-1 TRBV19
TGTGCCTGGAGTTCGACAGGGAGTCAGCCCCAGCATTTT CAWSSTGSQPQHF - TRBD1 TRBJ1-5 TRBV30
TGTGCCAGCAGTGAGCAGACCGGGTCCTACAATGAGCAGTTCTTC CASSEQTGSYNEQFF - - TRBJ2-1 TRBV2
TGTGCCAGCTCCTCACGGGGTCAAGTCGAACCCCTCCACTTT CASSSRGQVEPLHF - - TRBJ1-6 TRBV18
TGCGCCAGCAGCCAAGATCCGGGGATGGCGAATAATTCACCCCTCCACTTT CASSQDPGMANNSPLHF - - TRBJ1-6 TRBV4-1
TGCGCCAGCAGCCAGGACTCAGCTGGACTAGTAAGGCAGTACTTC CASSQDSAGLVRQYF - TRBD2 TRBJ2-7 TRBV4-1
TGTGCCAGCAGCCTAATCGGGGAGACCCAGTACTTC CASSLIGETQYF - - TRBJ2-5 TRBV7-6
TGTGCCAGTAGTAGCCGGGACAGGGGTGAGACCCAGTACTTC CASSSRDRGETQYF - TRBD1 TRBJ2-5 TRBV19
TGTGCCAGCAGTACCGGGACCACGCCCCAGTTCTTC CASSTGTTPQFF - - TRBJ2-1 TRBV6-6
TGTGCCTGGAGTCCCCAAGAACATCAGCCCCAGCATTTT CAWSPQEHQPQHF - - TRBJ1-5 TRBV30
TGTGCCAGCAGTCCCCTAAGACAGGGCAATCAGCCCCAGCATTTT CASSPLRQGNQPQHF once - TRBJ1-5 TRBV6-5
TGCGCCAGCAGTGAAGCTACGGACAATGAGCAGTTCTTC CASSEATDNEQFF - - TRBJ2-1 TRBV10-2
TGTGCCAGCAGTGAAGCGGCCCCCACCTTGTATTTT CASSEAAPTLYF - - TRBJ2-3 TRBV2
TGTGCCAGCAGTTTAACCAGTTGGGACCTCTCTGGGGCCAACGTCCTGACTTTC CASSLTSWDLSGANVLTF - - TRBJ2-6 TRBV28
TGTGCCAGCGAGCGGGGGCCCCAAGAGACCCAGTACTTC CASERGPQETQYF once TRBD2 TRBJ2-5 TRBV2
TGTGCCTGGAGTGTAGAATTATGGGGGGGCAATCAGCCCCAGCATTTT CAWSVELWGGNQPQHF few - TRBJ1-5 TRBV30
TGCGCCAGCAGCCCAACCGGGACAGGGATCCGCGGCTACACCTTC CASSPTGTGIRGYTF - TRBD1 TRBJ1-2 TRBV5-1
TGTGCTAGTGGTTTGGTTGGGGGGGCTGGAATGAACACTGAAGCTTTCTTT CASGLVGGAGMNTEAFF - - TRBJ1-1 TRBV12-5
TGTGCCAGTTCAACTAGACACGGCCTGGGGGCTGAAGCTTTCTTT CASSTRHGLGAEAFF - - TRBJ1-1 TRBV6-1
TGTGCCAGCAGCCCCGAAGTGGGCCCCAATCAGCCCCAGCATTTT CASSPEVGPNQPQHF - - TRBJ1-5 TRBV7-6
TGTGCCAGCAGCGTCACCGGCAGGGGCTTTGAGGGCTACACCTTC CASSVTGRGFEGYTF - - TRBJ1-2 TRBV9
TGTGCCAGCAAGCTGACGGGGCAAACCAACGAGCAGTACTTC CASKLTGQTNEQYF - - TRBJ2-7 TRBV7-2
TGTGCCAGCAGTTACGGGCAGGCGACAGATACGCAGTATTTT CASSYGQATDTQYF - - TRBJ2-3 TRBV6-5
TGTGCCAGCAGTGAAGCGGCCGGGACAGGGCATGGAGATACGCAGTATTTT CASSEAAGTGHGDTQYF - TRBD1 TRBJ2-3 TRBV6-1
TGTGCCAGCAGCCTACGATCCACCCTTAGGCTGAGCTCCTACAATGAGCAGTTCTTC CASSLRSTLRLSSYNEQFF once - TRBJ2-1 TRBV7-2
TGTGCCATCAGTGACCACAGGGGGGTGAACACTGAAGCTTTCTTT CAISDHRGVNTEAFF - TRBD1 TRBJ1-1 TRBV10-3
TGCGCCAGCAGCCAAGAACGGGCAACTAATGAAAAACTGTTTTTT CASSQERATNEKLFF - - TRBJ1-4 TRBV4-1
TGTGCTAGTGGTTTGGTACTCCGTACAGGGACTTTAGTATCCAGAAATGAGCAGTTCTTC CASGLVLRTGTLVSRNEQFF once - TRBJ2-1 TRBV12-5
TGCGCCAGCAGCTTGGCCTTCTCGGGGTGGAGTGGCTACACCTTC CASSLAFSGWSGYTF - - TRBJ1-2 TRBV5-1